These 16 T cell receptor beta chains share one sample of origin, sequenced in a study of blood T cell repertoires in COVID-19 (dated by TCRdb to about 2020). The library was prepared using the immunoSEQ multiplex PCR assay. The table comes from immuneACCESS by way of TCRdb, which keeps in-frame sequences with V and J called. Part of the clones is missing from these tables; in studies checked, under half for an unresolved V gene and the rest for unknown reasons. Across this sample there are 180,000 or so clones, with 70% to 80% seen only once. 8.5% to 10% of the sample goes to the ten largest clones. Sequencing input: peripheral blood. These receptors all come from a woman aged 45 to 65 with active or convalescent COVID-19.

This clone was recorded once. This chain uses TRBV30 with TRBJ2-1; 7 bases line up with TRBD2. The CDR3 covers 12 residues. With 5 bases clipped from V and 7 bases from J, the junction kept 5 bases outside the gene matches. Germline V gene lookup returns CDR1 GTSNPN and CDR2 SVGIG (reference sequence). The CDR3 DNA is TGTGCCTGGCGACTAGCCGGTAATGAGCAGTTCTTC. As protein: CAWRLAGNEQFF.

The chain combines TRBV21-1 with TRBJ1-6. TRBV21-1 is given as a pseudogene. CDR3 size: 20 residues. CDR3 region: CASTLQVGQDSSNYNSPLHF. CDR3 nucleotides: TGTGCCAGCACCTTGCAAGTAGGGCAGGACTCCTCCAACTATAATTCACCCCTCCACTTT.

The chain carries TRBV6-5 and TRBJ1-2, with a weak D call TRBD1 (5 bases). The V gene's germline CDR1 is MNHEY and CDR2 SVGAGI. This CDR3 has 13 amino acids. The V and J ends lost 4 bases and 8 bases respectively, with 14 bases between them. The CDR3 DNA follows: TGTGCCAGCAGTTCGGCACAGGCCATAGGCTACACCTTC. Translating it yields CASSSAQAIGYTF.

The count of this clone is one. As DNA, the CDR3 is TGTGCCAGCAGCTGGACAGGGGCCATGAACACTGAAGCTTTCTTT. It codes for CASSWTGAMNTEAFF. The chain uses TRBV7-8 and TRBJ1-1; TRBD1 matches at 9 bases. CDR1 SGHVS and CDR2 FQNEAQ come from the germline V gene. The J segment lost 0 bases and the V segment lost 4 bases, leaving 3 bases of the junction unmatched. The CDR3 is 15 residues long.

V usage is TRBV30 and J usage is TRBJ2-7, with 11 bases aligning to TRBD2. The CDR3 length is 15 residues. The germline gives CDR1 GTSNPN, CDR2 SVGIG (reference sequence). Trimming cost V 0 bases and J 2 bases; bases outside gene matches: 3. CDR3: CAWSVNSGRAYEQYF. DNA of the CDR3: TGTGCCTGGAGTGTAAATAGCGGGAGGGCCTACGAGCAGTACTTC.

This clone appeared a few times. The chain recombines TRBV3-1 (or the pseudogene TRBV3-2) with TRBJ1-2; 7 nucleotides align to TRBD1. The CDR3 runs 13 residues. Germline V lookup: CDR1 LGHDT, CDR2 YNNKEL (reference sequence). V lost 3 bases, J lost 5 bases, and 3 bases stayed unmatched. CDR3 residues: CASSQGTEYGYTF. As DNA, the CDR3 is TGTGCCAGCAGCCAGGGGACAGAGTATGGCTACACCTTC.

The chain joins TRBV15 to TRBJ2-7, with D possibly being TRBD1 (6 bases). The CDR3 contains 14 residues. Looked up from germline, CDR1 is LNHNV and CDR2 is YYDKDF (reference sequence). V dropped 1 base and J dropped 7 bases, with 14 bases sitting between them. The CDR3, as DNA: TGTGCCACCAGCAGAGGACAGGCCGGCGGGGAGCAGTACTTC. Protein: CATSRGQAGGEQYF. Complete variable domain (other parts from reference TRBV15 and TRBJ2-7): DAMVIQNPRYQVTQFGKPVTLSCSQTLNHNVMYWYQQKSSQAPKLLFHYYDKDFNNEADTPDNFQSRRPNTSFCFLDIRSPGLGDTAMYLCATSRGQAGGEQYFGPGTRLTVT.

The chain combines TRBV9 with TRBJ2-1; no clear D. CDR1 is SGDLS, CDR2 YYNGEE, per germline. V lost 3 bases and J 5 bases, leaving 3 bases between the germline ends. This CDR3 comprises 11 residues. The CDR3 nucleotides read TGTGCCAGCAGCGCAAACAATGAGCAGTTCTTC. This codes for CASSANNEQFF.

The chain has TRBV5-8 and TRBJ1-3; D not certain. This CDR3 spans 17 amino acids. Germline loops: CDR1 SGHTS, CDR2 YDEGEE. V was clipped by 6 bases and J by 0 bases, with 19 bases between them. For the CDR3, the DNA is TGTGCCAGCAAACGGGGTACTCTCCCGAGCTCTGGAAACACCATATATTTT. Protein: CASKRGTLPSSGNTIYF.

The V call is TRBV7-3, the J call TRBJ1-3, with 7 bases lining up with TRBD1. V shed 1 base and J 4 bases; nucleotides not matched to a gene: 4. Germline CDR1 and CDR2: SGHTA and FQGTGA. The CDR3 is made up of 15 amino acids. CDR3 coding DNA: TGTGCCAGCAGCTTAAAAGGGGGCGACGGAAACACCATATATTTT. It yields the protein CASSLKGGDGNTIYF.

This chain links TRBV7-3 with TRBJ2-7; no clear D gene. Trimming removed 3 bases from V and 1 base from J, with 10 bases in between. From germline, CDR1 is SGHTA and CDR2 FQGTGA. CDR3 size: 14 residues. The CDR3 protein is CASSFPDLSYEQYF. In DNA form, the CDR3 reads TGTGCCAGCAGCTTTCCAGACTTATCCTACGAGCAGTACTTC.

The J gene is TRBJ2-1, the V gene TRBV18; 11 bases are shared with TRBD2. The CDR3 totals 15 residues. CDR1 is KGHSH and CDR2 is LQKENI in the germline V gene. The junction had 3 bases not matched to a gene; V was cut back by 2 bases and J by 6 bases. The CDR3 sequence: CASSPVLAGVNEQFF. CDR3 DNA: TGTGCCAGCTCACCAGTACTAGCGGGAGTCAATGAGCAGTTCTTC.

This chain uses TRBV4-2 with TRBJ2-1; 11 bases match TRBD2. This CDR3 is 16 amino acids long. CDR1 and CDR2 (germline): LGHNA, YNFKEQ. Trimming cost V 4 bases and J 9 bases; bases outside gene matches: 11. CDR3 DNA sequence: TGTGCCAGCAGCCCAGGACTAGCGGGCCAGATGGGTGAGCAGTTCTTC. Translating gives CASSPGLAGQMGEQFF.

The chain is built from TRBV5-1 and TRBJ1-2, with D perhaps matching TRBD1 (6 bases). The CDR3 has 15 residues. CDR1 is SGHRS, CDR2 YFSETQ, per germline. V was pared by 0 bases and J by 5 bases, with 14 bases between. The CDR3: CASSLAGGSQYGYTF. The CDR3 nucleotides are TGCGCCAGCAGCTTGGCGGGGGGCTCACAGTATGGCTACACCTTC.

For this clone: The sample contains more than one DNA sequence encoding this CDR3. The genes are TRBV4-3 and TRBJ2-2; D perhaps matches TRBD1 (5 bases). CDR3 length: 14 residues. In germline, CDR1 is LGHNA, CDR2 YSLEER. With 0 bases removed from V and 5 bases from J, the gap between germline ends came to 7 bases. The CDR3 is CASSQDPGTGELFF. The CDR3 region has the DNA TGCGCCAGCAGCCAAGATCCAGGGACCGGGGAGCTGTTTTTT.

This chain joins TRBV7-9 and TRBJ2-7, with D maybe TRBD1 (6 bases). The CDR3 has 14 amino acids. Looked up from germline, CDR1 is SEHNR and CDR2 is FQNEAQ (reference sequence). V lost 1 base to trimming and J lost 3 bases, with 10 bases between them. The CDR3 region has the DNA TGTGCCAGCAGCTTAGTTGGACAGAACTACGAGCAGTACTTC. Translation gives CASSLVGQNYEQYF.